This TCR beta chain was obtained from a study of identical twins. Whole-study results and caveats: Cross-sectional statistical analysis was relied on for the conclusions, without the same donors being followed.

TCRdb ran MiXCR on the 5' RACE reads and lists one entry per CDR3 protein. The table lists about 240,000 distinct CDR3 sequences, 10% to 15% of them singletons. Notes on this clonotype: Its target is unknown.

The CDR3 has 13 amino acids. V shed 3 bases and J 12 bases; nucleotides not matched to a gene: 8. Germline loops: CDR1 SGHDT, CDR2 YYEEEE. These records were also assigned to another study, of yellow fever vaccine responses in identical twins. From that report: Twins' T cell vaccine responses reportedly looked partly convergent, partly personalized.

V is TRBV5-6 and J is TRBJ2-1; TRBD2 matches 8 bases. This TCR was recovered from a woman in her late teens or twenties in good health. The source material was memory (CD45RO+) T cells sorted from blood. CDR3 coding DNA: TGTGCCAGCAGCTACGCCAGTGCGGGGGGGCAGTTCTTC. Amino acid sequence: CASSYASAGGQFF.